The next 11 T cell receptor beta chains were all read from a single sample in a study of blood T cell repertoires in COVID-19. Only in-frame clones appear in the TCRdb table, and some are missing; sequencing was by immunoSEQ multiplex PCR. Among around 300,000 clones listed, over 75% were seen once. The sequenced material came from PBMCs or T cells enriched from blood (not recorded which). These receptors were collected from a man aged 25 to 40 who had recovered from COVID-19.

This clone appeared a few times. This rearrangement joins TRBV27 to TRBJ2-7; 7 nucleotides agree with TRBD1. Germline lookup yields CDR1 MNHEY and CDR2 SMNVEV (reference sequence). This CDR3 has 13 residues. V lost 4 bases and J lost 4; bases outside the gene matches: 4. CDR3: CASSYRDSYEQYF. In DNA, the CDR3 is TGTGCCAGCAGTTACCGGGACAGTTACGAGCAGTACTTC.

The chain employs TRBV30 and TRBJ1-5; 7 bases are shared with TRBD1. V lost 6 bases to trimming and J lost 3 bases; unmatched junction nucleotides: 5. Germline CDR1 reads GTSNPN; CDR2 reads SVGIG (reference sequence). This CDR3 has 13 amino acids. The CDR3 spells CACQTGFNQPQHF. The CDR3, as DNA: TGTGCCTGCCAGACAGGGTTCAATCAGCCCCAGCATTTT.

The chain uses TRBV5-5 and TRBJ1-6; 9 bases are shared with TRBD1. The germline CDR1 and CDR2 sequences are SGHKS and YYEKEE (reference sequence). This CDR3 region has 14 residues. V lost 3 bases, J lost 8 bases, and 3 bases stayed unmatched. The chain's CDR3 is CASSWTGEDSPLHF. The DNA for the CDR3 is TGTGCCAGCAGCTGGACAGGGGAGGATTCACCCCTCCACTTT.

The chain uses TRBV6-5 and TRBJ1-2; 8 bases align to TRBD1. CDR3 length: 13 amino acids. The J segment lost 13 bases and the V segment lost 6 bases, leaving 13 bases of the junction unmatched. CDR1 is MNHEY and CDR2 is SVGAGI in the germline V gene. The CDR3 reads CASSFRTGNRVTF. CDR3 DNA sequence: TGTGCCAGCAGCTTCCGGACAGGGAATAGGGTCACCTTC.

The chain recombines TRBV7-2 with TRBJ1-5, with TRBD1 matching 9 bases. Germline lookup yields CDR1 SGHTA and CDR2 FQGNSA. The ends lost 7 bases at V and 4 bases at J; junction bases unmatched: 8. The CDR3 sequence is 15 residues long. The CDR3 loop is CASTPDRGHNQPQHF. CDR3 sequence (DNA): TGTGCCAGCACCCCGGACAGGGGCCATAATCAGCCCCAGCATTTT.

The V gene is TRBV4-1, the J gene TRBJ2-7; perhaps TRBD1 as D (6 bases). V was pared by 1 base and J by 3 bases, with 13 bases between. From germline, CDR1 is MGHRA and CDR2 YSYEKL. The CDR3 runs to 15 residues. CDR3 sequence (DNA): TGCGCCAGCAGCCAAGTACAGGGATCGGGCTACGAGCAGTACTTC. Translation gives CASSQVQGSGYEQYF.

DNA for the CDR3: TGTGCCAGCAGCGCAGGGGAAAGAAGTGGCTACACCTTC. Protein sequence: CASSAGERSGYTF. The J gene is TRBJ1-2, the V gene TRBV12-3 or TRBV12-4; D possibly corresponds to TRBD1 (6 bases). There are 13 residues in the CDR3. V was clipped by 6 bases and J by 7 bases, with 15 bases between them.

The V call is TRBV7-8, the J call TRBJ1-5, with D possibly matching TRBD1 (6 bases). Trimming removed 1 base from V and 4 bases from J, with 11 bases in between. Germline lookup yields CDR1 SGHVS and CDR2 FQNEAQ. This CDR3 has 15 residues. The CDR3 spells CASSLVGTNNQPQHF. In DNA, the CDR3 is TGTGCCAGCAGCTTAGTCGGGACAAATAATCAGCCCCAGCATTTT.

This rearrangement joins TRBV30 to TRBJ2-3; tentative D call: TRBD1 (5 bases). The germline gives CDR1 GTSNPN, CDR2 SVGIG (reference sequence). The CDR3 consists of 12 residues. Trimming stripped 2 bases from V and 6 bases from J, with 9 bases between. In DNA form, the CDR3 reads TGTGCCTGGAGTCCGAAGGGGGATACGCAGTATTTT. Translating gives CAWSPKGDTQYF.

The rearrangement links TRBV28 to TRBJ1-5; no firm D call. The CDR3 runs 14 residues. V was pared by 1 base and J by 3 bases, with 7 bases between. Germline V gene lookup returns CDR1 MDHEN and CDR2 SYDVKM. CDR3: CASSLLTDNQPQHF. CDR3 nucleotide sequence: TGTGCCAGCAGTTTATTAACAGACAATCAGCCCCAGCATTTT.

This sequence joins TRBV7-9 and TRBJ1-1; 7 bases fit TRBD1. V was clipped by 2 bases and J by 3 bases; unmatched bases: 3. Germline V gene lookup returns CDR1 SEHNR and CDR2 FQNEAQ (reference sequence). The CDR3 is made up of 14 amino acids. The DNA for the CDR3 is TGTGCCAGCAGCTTACAGGGGGATTACACTGAAGCTTTCTTT. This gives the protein CASSLQGDYTEAFF.